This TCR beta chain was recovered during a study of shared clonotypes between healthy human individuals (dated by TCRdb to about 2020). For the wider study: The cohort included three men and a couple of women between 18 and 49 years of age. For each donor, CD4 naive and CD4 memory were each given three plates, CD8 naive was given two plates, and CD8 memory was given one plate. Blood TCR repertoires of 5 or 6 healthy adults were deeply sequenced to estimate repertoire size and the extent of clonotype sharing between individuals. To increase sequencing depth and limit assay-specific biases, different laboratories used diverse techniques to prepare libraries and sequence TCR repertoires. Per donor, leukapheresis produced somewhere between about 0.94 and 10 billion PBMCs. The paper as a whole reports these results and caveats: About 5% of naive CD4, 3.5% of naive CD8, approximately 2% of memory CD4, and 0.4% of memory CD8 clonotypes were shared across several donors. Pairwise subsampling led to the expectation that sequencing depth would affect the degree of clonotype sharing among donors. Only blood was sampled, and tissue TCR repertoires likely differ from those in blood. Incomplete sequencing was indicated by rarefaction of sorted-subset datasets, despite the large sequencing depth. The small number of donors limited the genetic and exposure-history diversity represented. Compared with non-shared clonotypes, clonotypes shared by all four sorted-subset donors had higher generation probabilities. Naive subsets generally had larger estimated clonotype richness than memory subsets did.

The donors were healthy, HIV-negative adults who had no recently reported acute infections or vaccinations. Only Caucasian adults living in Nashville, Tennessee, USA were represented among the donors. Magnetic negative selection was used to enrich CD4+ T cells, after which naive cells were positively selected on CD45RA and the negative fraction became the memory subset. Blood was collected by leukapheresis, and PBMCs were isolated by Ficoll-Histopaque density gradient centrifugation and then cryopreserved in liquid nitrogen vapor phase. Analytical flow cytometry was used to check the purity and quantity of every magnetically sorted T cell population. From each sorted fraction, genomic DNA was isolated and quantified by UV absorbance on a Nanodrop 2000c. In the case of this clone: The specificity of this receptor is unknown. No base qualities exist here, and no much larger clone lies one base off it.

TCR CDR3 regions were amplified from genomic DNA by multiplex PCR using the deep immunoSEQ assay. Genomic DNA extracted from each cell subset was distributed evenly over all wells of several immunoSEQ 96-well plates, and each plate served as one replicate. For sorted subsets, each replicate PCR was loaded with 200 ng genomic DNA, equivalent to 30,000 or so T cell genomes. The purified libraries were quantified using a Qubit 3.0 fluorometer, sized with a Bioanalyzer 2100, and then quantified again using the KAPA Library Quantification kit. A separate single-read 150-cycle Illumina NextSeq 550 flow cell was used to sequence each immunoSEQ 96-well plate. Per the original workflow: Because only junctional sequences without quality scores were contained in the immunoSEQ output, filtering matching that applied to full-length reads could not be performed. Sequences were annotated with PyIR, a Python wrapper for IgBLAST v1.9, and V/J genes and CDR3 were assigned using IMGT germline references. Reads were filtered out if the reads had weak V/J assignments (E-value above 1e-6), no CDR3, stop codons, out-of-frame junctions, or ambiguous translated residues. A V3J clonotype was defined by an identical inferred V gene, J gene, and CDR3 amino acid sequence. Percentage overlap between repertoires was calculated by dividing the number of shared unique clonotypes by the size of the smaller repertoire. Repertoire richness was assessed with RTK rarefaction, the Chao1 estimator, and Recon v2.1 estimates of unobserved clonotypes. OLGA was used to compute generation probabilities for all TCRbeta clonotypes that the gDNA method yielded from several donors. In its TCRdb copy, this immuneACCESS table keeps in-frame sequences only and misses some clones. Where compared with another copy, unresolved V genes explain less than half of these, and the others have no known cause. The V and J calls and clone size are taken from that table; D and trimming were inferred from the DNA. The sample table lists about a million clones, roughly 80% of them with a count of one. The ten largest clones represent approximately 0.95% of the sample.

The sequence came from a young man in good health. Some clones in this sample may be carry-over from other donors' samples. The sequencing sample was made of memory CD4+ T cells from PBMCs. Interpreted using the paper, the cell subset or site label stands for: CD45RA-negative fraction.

The nucleotides are TGTGCCAGTAGTAACGGGGAGACCCAGTACTTC. The resulting protein is CASSNGETQYF. The sequence joins TRBV19 to TRBJ2-5, with the D segment identity uncertain. CDR1 and CDR2, looked up from the germline V gene (reference sequence), are LNHDA and SQIVND. The CDR3, from cysteine to phenylalanine, totals 11 residues. This entry keeps only the CDR3 DNA: 33 bases, framed from base 1. V gives up 4 bases and J gives up 5 bases, and the segment between their germline ends measures 5 bases.